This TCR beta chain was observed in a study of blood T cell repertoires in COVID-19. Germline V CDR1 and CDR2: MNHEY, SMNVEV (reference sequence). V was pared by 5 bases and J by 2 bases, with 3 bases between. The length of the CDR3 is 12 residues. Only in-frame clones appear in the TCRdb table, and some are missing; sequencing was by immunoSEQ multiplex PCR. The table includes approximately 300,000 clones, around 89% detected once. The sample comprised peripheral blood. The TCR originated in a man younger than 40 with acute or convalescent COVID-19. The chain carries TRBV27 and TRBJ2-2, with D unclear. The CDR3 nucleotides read TGTGCCAGCAGTCCAAACACCGGGGAGCTGTTTTTT. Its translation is CASSPNTGELFF.